These 32 T cell receptor beta chains share one sample of origin, sequenced in a study of tumour-infiltrating T cells in Burkitt lymphoma. This table comes from immunoSEQ multiplex PCR, and its TCRdb copy is limited to in-frame clones, with some not included. The data show 11,000 to 15,000 clones, 65% to 90% seen once. The sample was tumor tissue. The receptors were sampled from a human donor with diffuse large B-cell lymphoma.

This chain connects TRBV18 to TRBJ2-3; D gene uncertain. V shed 1 base and J shed 2 bases, with 4 bases lying between them. CDR3 size: 13 residues. Germline V gene sequence: CDR1 KGHSH, CDR2 LQKENI. CDR3 nucleotide sequence: TGTGCCAGCTCACCACTACTCACAGATACGCAGTATTTT. It specifies CASSPLLTDTQYF.

The chain is built from TRBV29-1 and TRBJ1-1; maybe TRBD1 (6 bases). V was pared by 6 bases and J by 1 base, with 18 bases between. The CDR3 totals 15 residues. Germline CDR1 and CDR2: SQVTM and ANQGSEA. CDR3 loop: CSVSPGQTANTEAFF. CDR3 coding DNA: TGCAGCGTCTCTCCTGGACAGACAGCGAACACTGAAGCTTTCTTT.

V gene TRBV19 combines with J gene TRBJ1-5; D is ambiguous. Germline CDR1 and CDR2: LNHDA and SQIVND (reference sequence). This CDR3 spans 15 amino acids. V lost 5 bases and J lost 0, with 11 bases in between. In nucleotides, the CDR3 is TGTGCCAGTAGTCCGACGGGATTTAGCAATCAGCCCCAGCATTTT. Translated: CASSPTGFSNQPQHF. Full variable domain (remainder filled in from reference TRBV19 and TRBJ1-5): DGGITQSPKYLFRKEGQNVTLSCEQNLNHDAMYWYRQDPGQGLRLIYYSQIVNDFQKGDIAEGYSVSREKKESFPLTVTSAQKNPTAFYLCASSPTGFSNQPQHFGDGTRLSIL.

The sample holds a few counts of this clone. The V gene is TRBV19, the J gene TRBJ1-2, with no clear D. The germline V and J ends were trimmed by 5 bases and 0 bases, with 10 bases remaining between them. Germline V CDR1 and CDR2: LNHDA, SQIVND (reference sequence). The CDR3 contains 14 residues. This chain's CDR3 is CASSRKAANYGYTF. CDR3 coding DNA: TGTGCCAGTAGTCGTAAGGCGGCTAACTATGGCTACACCTTC. Full variable domain (rest looked up from reference TRBV19 and TRBJ1-2): DGGITQSPKYLFRKEGQNVTLSCEQNLNHDAMYWYRQDPGQGLRLIYYSQIVNDFQKGDIAEGYSVSREKKESFPLTVTSAQKNPTAFYLCASSRKAANYGYTFGSGTRLTVV.

This clone was seen just once. CDR3 in amino acids: CASSQLASQETQYF. The DNA for the CDR3 is TGTGCCAGCAGCCAACTAGCGAGCCAAGAGACCCAGTACTTC. This chain uses TRBV6-6 with TRBJ2-5; 7 bases match TRBD2. This CDR3 region has 14 residues. V lost 6 bases, J lost 1 base, and 5 bases stayed unmatched. Germline V gene lookup returns CDR1 MNHNY and CDR2 SVGAGI (reference sequence).

The J gene is TRBJ2-7, the V gene TRBV6-5; 12 bases are a match to TRBD2. V trimming: 6 bases; J trimming: 4 bases; junction bases outside the gene matches: 4. Per germline, CDR1 MNHEY and CDR2 SVGAGI. This CDR3 spans 14 amino acids. Here the CDR3 DNA reads TGTGCCAGCAGGCTAGCGGGAGGGGGATACGAGCAGTACTTC. Its translation: CASRLAGGGYEQYF.

The chain has TRBV5-1 and TRBJ1-1; D is undetermined. Per the germline V gene, CDR1 is SGHRS and CDR2 is YFSETQ. V lost 2 bases and J lost 2, with 13 bases in between. The CDR3 covers 15 residues. This CDR3 reads CASSLRGEPNTEAFF. CDR3 DNA sequence: TGCGCCAGCAGCTTAAGAGGTGAGCCCAACACTGAAGCTTTCTTT.

The rearrangement uses TRBV18 and TRBJ2-5; 7 bases agree with TRBD1. The CDR3 is made up of 15 amino acids. The germline V gene has CDR1 KGHSH and CDR2 LQKENI. V shed 6 bases, J shed 5 bases, and the junction held 12 bases outside the gene matches. The DNA for the CDR3 is TGTGCCAGCTCTTCTCCGGGACAGTGGCCGGAGACCCAGTACTTC. This gives the protein CASSSPGQWPETQYF.

V gene TRBV18 combines with J gene TRBJ1-6; D is possibly TRBD1 (6 bases). The germline CDR1 and CDR2 sequences are KGHSH and LQKENI. The CDR3 is 17 residues long. V lost 0 bases to trimming and J lost 7 bases, with 16 bases between them. CDR3 sequence reads: CASSPPGGGGRNSPLHF. In DNA form, the CDR3 reads TGTGCCAGCTCACCACCAGGGGGGGGCGGAAGGAATTCACCCCTCCACTTT.

The table lists this clone with a few counts. The chain carries TRBV4-3 and TRBJ1-4; 8 bases align to TRBD1. This CDR3 comprises 16 residues. Per germline, CDR1 LGHNA and CDR2 YSLEER. Trimming cost V 0 bases and J 8 bases; bases outside gene matches: 8. CDR3 sequence: CASSQDNGQGNEKLFF. The CDR3 DNA sequence: TGCGCCAGCAGCCAAGATAACGGACAGGGTAACGAAAAACTGTTTTTT.

A remark on this clone: This sample includes further DNA sequences coding for the same CDR3. V usage is TRBV29-1 and J usage is TRBJ2-7; 8 bases match TRBD2. V was pared by 6 bases and J by 3 bases, with 4 bases of the junction left unmatched. Germline V CDR1 and CDR2: SQVTM, ANQGSEA. CDR3 length equals 12 residues. The CDR3 DNA reads TGCAGCGTACGGGGGGGAAGCTACGAGCAGTACTTC. It encodes CSVRGGSYEQYF.

This clone was observed a handful of times. The CDR3 nucleotides read TGTGCCAGCAGCCTGCGTGGGGGTAATGAAAAACTGTTTTTT. This encodes CASSLRGGNEKLFF. This chain connects TRBV4-2 to TRBJ1-4; D possibly corresponds to TRBD1 (5 bases). Trimming took 4 bases from V and 4 from J, leaving 10 bases between them. There are 14 residues in the CDR3. Germline V gives CDR1 LGHNA, CDR2 YNFKEQ.

In nucleotides, the CDR3 is TGCGCCAGCAGCCAAGATCTGGGGGTTATGAGCTCTGGAAACACCATATATTTT. Translation gives CASSQDLGVMSSGNTIYF. V gene TRBV4-1 combines with J gene TRBJ1-3; maybe TRBD1 (5 bases). V gave up 0 bases and J gave up 0 bases, with 15 bases separating them. Per the germline V gene, CDR1 is MGHRA and CDR2 is YSYEKL. The CDR3 has 18 residues.

DNA for the CDR3: TGTGCCAGCAGCACTCGGACAGGGTTAGTTGAGCAGTACTTC. It specifies CASSTRTGLVEQYF. The chain employs TRBV7-6 and TRBJ2-7; 8 nucleotides align to TRBD1. This CDR3 is built from 14 residues. J lost 7 bases, V lost 5 bases, and 10 bases had no gene match. Germline V CDR1 and CDR2: SGHVS, FNYEAQ.

This clone has a single count. The CDR3 loop reads CASSQQGQSTGELFF. Written as DNA, the CDR3 is TGTGCCAGCAGCCAACAGGGACAGTCCACCGGGGAGCTGTTTTTT. The V and J genes are TRBV9 and TRBJ2-2; 7 nucleotides align to TRBD1. V shed 4 bases and J 4 bases; nucleotides not matched to a gene: 7. The CDR3 spans 15 residues. Germline CDR1 reads SGDLS; CDR2 reads YYNGEE.

The chain couples TRBV2 to TRBJ1-3; D is undetermined. Trimming pared 9 bases from V and 2 bases from J, leaving 8 bases between. Germline loops: CDR1 SNHLY, CDR2 FYNNEI. The CDR3 has 12 amino acids. The CDR3: CARQGPGNTIYF. The CDR3 nucleotides are TGTGCCAGACAAGGGCCTGGAAACACCATATATTTT.

V is TRBV10-3 and J is TRBJ2-7; D might be TRBD2 (5 bases). Looked up from germline, CDR1 is ENHRY and CDR2 is SYGVKD. The CDR3 is 15 amino acids. The ends were cut back, 6 bases at V and 3 bases at J, with 18 bases in the middle. The CDR3 spells CAISAPGFGGYEQYF. The DNA of the CDR3 is TGTGCCATCAGCGCACCGGGATTCGGCGGCTACGAGCAGTACTTC.

The chain carries TRBV14 and TRBJ1-4; no reliable D call. CDR1 SGHDN and CDR2 FVKESK come from the germline V gene. The V end lost 4 bases, the J end lost 0 bases, and 15 bases lay between the germline ends. This CDR3 contains 17 residues. The CDR3 spells CASSPLGWQATNEKLFF. For the CDR3, the DNA is TGTGCCAGCAGCCCCCTGGGGTGGCAGGCAACTAATGAAAAACTGTTTTTT. Filled out from reference TRBV14 and TRBJ1-4, the complete variable domain reads EAGVTQFPSHSVIEKGQTVTLRCDPISGHDNLYWYRRVMGKEIKFLLHFVKESKQDESGMPNNRFLAERTGGTYSTLKVQPAELEDSGVYFCASSPLGWQATNEKLFFGSGTQLSVL.

Regarding this clone: An end of the junction does not agree with germline; a read error may underlie this. This rearrangement joins TRBV7-2 to TRBJ1-2; no reliable D call. This CDR3 is built from 14 residues. Germline CDR1 and CDR2: SGHTA and FQGNSA. CDR3 sequence reads: CASSLTQADYGYTF. CDR3 in DNA: TGTGCCAGCAGCTTAACCCAGGCTGACTATGGTTACACCTTC.

The genes are TRBV6-6 and TRBJ1-3; D is unclear. The V gene lost 7 bases and the J gene lost 8 bases, with 9 bases spanning the gap. This CDR3 spans 11 amino acids. CDR1 is MNHNY, CDR2 SVGAGI, per germline (reference sequence). CDR3 loop: CASNMGDTIYF. In nucleotides, the CDR3 is TGTGCCAGCAACATGGGAGACACCATATATTTT.

V and J are TRBV19 and TRBJ1-1, with no clear D. Between the trimmed V and J ends, which lost 1 base and 6 bases, there was a span of 6 bases. The germline V gene has CDR1 LNHDA and CDR2 SQIVND (reference sequence). The CDR3 has 12 amino acids. CDR3 coding DNA: TGTGCCAGTAGTATAGGTGGGTCTGAAGCTTTCTTT. Amino acids: CASSIGGSEAFF.

This clone was picked up a small number of times. This chain connects TRBV5-6 to TRBJ1-3; no clear D gene. Germline V lookup: CDR1 SGHDT, CDR2 YYEEEE. The CDR3 is 13 residues long. Trimming cost V 4 bases and J 4 bases, with 9 bases left between them. The CDR3 here is CASSPETGNTIYF. CDR3 nucleotides: TGTGCCAGCAGCCCAGAGACAGGAAACACCATATATTTT.

This chain uses TRBV10-2 with TRBJ1-2; 7 positions agree with TRBD1. Per germline, CDR1 WSHSY and CDR2 SAAADI. This CDR3 comprises 16 residues. The V gene end was trimmed by 0 bases and the J gene end by 2 bases; junction bases not matched to a gene: 6. This CDR3 reads CASSESFGQANYGYTF. Here the CDR3 DNA reads TGCGCCAGCAGTGAGTCGTTTGGACAGGCCAACTATGGCTACACCTTC.

CDR3 sequence (DNA): TGTGCCACCCAGCTTCGAGCGGAGACCCAGTACTTC. Its protein product is CATQLRAETQYF. The chain joins TRBV7-2 to TRBJ2-5; D is unclear. Trimming cost V 10 bases and J 5 bases, with 14 bases left between them. The CDR3 contains 12 residues. The germline CDR1 and CDR2 sequences are SGHTA and FQGNSA. The variable domain in full, completed from reference TRBV7-2 and TRBJ2-5, reads GAGVSQSPSNKVTEKGKDVELRCDPISGHTALYWYRQSLGQGLEFLIYFQGNSAPDKSGLPSDRFSAERTGGSVSTLTIQRTQQEDSAVYLCATQLRAETQYFGPGTRLLVL.

This chain joins TRBV28 and TRBJ1-1; D may be TRBD1 (6 bases). Germline CDR1 is MDHEN and CDR2 is SYDVKM. CDR3 size: 13 residues. V was pared by 10 bases and J by 4 bases, with 16 bases between. The CDR3 DNA reads TGTGCCATCAAACAGGGCTGGGGCACTGAAGCTTTCTTT. It yields the protein CAIKQGWGTEAFF.

The gene calls are TRBV7-3 and TRBJ1-3, with 7 bases aligning to TRBD1. The CDR3 is 16 amino acids. The germline V gene has CDR1 SGHTA and CDR2 FQGTGA. Unmatched junction bases numbered 8, after V lost 5 bases and J lost 1 base. The CDR3 DNA sequence: TGTGCCAGCAGCCTCACAGGGGCCGGATCTGGAAACACCATATATTTT. Protein sequence: CASSLTGAGSGNTIYF.

The genes are TRBV2 and TRBJ1-1; D may be TRBD1 (5 bases). CDR1 is SNHLY and CDR2 is FYNNEI in the germline V gene. This CDR3 region has 13 residues. V lost 4 bases, J lost 4 bases, and 10 bases lay in between. CDR3 DNA sequence: TGTGCCAGCAGTGTAGGAGGGGTCACTGAAGCTTTCTTT. Amino acid sequence: CASSVGGVTEAFF.

This clone appeared once. V gene TRBV5-1 combines with J gene TRBJ1-1, with D unresolved. Looked up from germline, CDR1 is SGHRS and CDR2 is YFSETQ. Trimming shortened V by 0 bases and J by 3 bases, and 3 bases separated the two germline ends. The CDR3 length is 12 residues. The CDR3 DNA reads TGCGCCAGCAGCTTGGTGGACACTGAAGCTTTCTTT. Translation: CASSLVDTEAFF. The full variable domain, its missing parts supplied by reference TRBV5-1 and TRBJ1-1, is KAGVTQTPRYLIKTRGQQVTLSCSPISGHRSVSWYQQTPGQGLQFLFEYFSETQRNKGNFPGRFSGRQFSNSRSEMNVSTLELGDSALYLCASSLVDTEAFFGQGTRLTVV.

The rearrangement joins TRBV27 to TRBJ2-3; a possible D gene is TRBD2 (5 bases). CDR1 and CDR2 (germline): MNHEY, SMNVEV (reference sequence). The CDR3 spans 16 residues. Trimming removed 0 bases from V and 3 bases from J, with 13 bases in between. Here the CDR3 DNA reads TGTGCCAGCAGTTTATCTAGCGACTTTCGAACAGATACGCAGTATTTT. Its protein product is CASSLSSDFRTDTQYF.

The sample holds a few counts of this clone. This chain connects TRBV10-3 to TRBJ1-5, with D perhaps TRBD1 (6 bases). CDR1 ENHRY and CDR2 SYGVKD come from the germline V gene. The CDR3 has 14 residues. Trimming removed 2 bases at V and 7 bases at J, with 12 bases between. This CDR3 is CAISEGGREQPQHF. The CDR3 DNA sequence: TGTGCCATCAGTGAGGGGGGCAGGGAACAGCCCCAGCATTTT.

This clone was found once. The same CDR3 arises from other DNA sequences in this sample as well. The chain links TRBV5-1 to TRBJ1-2; tentative D call: TRBD1 (5 bases). V was pared by 5 bases and J by 3 bases, with 14 bases between. Per germline, CDR1 SGHRS and CDR2 YFSETQ. The CDR3 has 14 residues. The CDR3 loop is CASSPGGGDYGYTF. CDR3 DNA: TGCGCCAGCAGTCCGGGGGGGGGAGACTATGGCTACACCTTC.

The chain has TRBV10-3 and TRBJ1-5; no clear D. V was cut by 2 bases and J by 5 bases, with 13 bases left in between. From germline, CDR1 is ENHRY and CDR2 SYGVKD. This CDR3 has 15 residues. The CDR3 spells CAISEGGSMYQPQHF. CDR3 coding DNA: TGTGCCATCAGTGAGGGCGGCAGCATGTATCAGCCCCAGCATTTT.